The subject of this entry is one T cell receptor beta chain. The data stem from a study of blood T cell repertoires in COVID-19. As for the study in general: The samples span acute and convalescent COVID-19 from the United States, Italy and Spain. Nucleic acid was either cDNA or gDNA, and it came from T cells, B-cell-depleted T cells, or PBMCs.

Authors' data handling: Amplified reference gene primers provided the basis for estimating nucleated cell counts. The repertoire was sequenced with immunoSEQ multiplex PCR; TCRdb's copy has only in-frame clones and lacks some. Clone size and V and J calls were adopted from that table, with D and trimming inferred from the DNA. The table lists 100,000 or so clones, approximately 90% of them singletons. The sequence was collected from a woman aged 45-59 years in a cohort sampled during active COVID-19. Sequencing used peripheral blood.

DNA of the CDR3: TGTGCCAGCAGCCCGAGACTAGCGGGGCCGTCTAGCACAGATACGCAGTATTTT. Translating gives CASSPRLAGPSSTDTQYF. The gene calls are TRBV7-8 and TRBJ2-3; TRBD2 matches at 11 bases. The CDR3 loop spans 18 amino acids. Germline V gives CDR1 SGHVS, CDR2 FQNEAQ. V gave up 5 bases and J gave up 0 bases; unmatched junction bases: 10.